This T cell receptor beta chain appears in the sequencing data of a study of cytomegalovirus exposure and HLA in healthy donors. Overall study results and limits: A link between a missense DCLRE1C variant and TCR beta V- and J-gene trimming emerged from a later analysis.

In the PCR, 60 Vbeta and 13 Jbeta primers were used. Profiling relied on immunoSEQ multiplex PCR, and the TCRdb table lists in-frame clones only, not all of them. Found here are 100,000 to 150,000 clones, about 78% of them singletons; the top ten hold roughly 3%. Germline V gene sequence: CDR1 SGHRS, CDR2 YFSETQ. The CDR3 contains 13 residues. Trimming left V 1 base short and J 1 base short, with 5 bases between. A few counts support this clone. Its antigen is undetermined. This rearrangement joins TRBV5-1 to TRBJ1-1; no clear D. Material for sequencing was PBMCs. The sequence was collected from a human donor in good health. In nucleotides, the CDR3 is TGCGCCAGCAGCTTGCTGAGGAACACTGAAGCTTTCTTT. Amino acid sequence: CASSLLRNTEAFF. Drawing the rest from reference TRBV5-1 and TRBJ1-1, the complete variable domain is KAGVTQTPRYLIKTRGQQVTLSCSPISGHRSVSWYQQTPGQGLQFLFEYFSETQRNKGNFPGRFSGRQFSNSRSEMNVSTLELGDSALYLCASSLLRNTEAFFGQGTRLTVV.